These 21 T cell receptor beta chains originate from one sample sequenced in a study of blood T cell repertoires in COVID-19. Clones were read by immunoSEQ multiplex PCR, and TCRdb kept only the in-frame ones, dropping some. The sample yields more than 250,000 clones, 83% seen once. Material for sequencing was peripheral blood. These receptors originate from a woman between 45 and 65 years old with acute or convalescent COVID-19.

CDR3 DNA: TGTGCCAGCAGGGCTAGGGGCGGTGCGGGGGGCCCCCAAGAGACCCAGTACTTC. It is translated as CASRARGGAGGPQETQYF. The chain carries TRBV5-4 and TRBJ2-5, with TRBD2 identical over 8 bases. Germline V gene lookup returns CDR1 SGHNT and CDR2 YYREEE (reference sequence). The CDR3 consists of 18 residues. The junction had 16 bases not matched to a gene; V was cut back by 5 bases and J by 1 base.

This clone was observed a single time. The J gene is TRBJ2-1, the V gene TRBV27, with D unclear. Germline V gene data show CDR1 as MNHEY and CDR2 as SMNVEV (reference sequence). The CDR3 has 12 residues. V was trimmed by 3 bases and J by 7 bases, leaving 7 bases between them. The CDR3 coding sequence is TGTGCCAGCAGTTTTAACCTAAATGAGCAGTTCTTC. It translates to CASSFNLNEQFF.

This chain joins TRBV25-1 and TRBJ2-2; 8 bases are a match to TRBD1. This CDR3 has 14 residues. After removal of 6 bases from V and 4 bases from J, the junction contained 4 bases not matched to a gene. Germline V gives CDR1 MGHDK, CDR2 SYGVNS. In DNA, the CDR3 is TGTGCCAGCAGACTGACAGGGGTCACCGGGGAGCTGTTTTTT. Amino acid sequence: CASRLTGVTGELFF.

V is TRBV7-2 and J is TRBJ1-5, with 8 nucleotides matching TRBD1. Germline CDR1 reads SGHTA; CDR2 reads FQGNSA. The V segment lost 5 bases and the J segment 7 bases; nucleotides outside the gene matches: 4. The CDR3 totals 13 residues. The CDR3 DNA sequence: TGTGCCAGCAGCACGGACAGGGCCCAGCCCCAGCATTTT. Amino acids: CASSTDRAQPQHF.

This chain joins TRBV2 and TRBJ1-4; D is undetermined. Germline lookup yields CDR1 SNHLY and CDR2 FYNNEI. Trimming stripped 2 bases from V and 8 bases from J, with 9 bases between. CDR3 size: 13 residues. The CDR3 region is CASSERGAEKLFF. DNA of the CDR3: TGTGCCAGCAGTGAACGAGGAGCCGAAAAACTGTTTTTT.

V usage is TRBV19 and J usage is TRBJ1-1; 7 bases are a match to TRBD1. This CDR3 region has 14 residues. Looked up from germline, CDR1 is LNHDA and CDR2 is SQIVND (reference sequence). V lost 1 base, J lost 4 bases, and 3 bases stayed unmatched. CDR3 DNA sequence: TGTGCCAGTAGTATAGGAGGGGGCACCACTGAAGCTTTCTTT. It yields the protein CASSIGGGTTEAFF.

The chain joins TRBV18 to TRBJ2-1, with a weak D call TRBD1 (5 bases). Germline values: CDR1 KGHSH, CDR2 LQKENI. V gave up 6 bases and J gave up 6 bases, with 18 bases separating them. The CDR3 runs 15 residues. CDR3 protein: CASSPGQGQSNEQFF. The DNA of the CDR3 is TGTGCCAGCTCTCCCGGGCAGGGCCAATCCAATGAGCAGTTCTTC.

This chain links TRBV4-2 with TRBJ1-2; 9 bases line up with TRBD1. There are 16 residues in the CDR3. The germline CDR1 and CDR2 sequences are LGHNA and YNFKEQ. V lost 3 bases to trimming and J lost 3 bases; unmatched junction nucleotides: 8. Written as DNA, the CDR3 is TGTGCCAGCAGCCATAGACAGGGGGGGTCCGACTATGGCTACACCTTC. It codes for CASSHRQGGSDYGYTF.

This clone was detected only once. V gene TRBV2 combines with J gene TRBJ2-5; possible D gene TRBD1, 6 bases. The CDR3 length is 14 residues. Trimming stripped 3 bases from V and 4 bases from J, with 12 bases between. Germline CDR1 SNHLY, CDR2 FYNNEI. CDR3 residues: CASSDDRTPETQYF. The CDR3 bases are TGTGCCAGCAGTGACGACAGGACACCAGAGACCCAGTACTTC. Looking up the rest from reference TRBV2 and TRBJ2-5 gives the full variable domain: EPEVTQTPSHQVTQMGQEVILRCVPISNHLYFYWYRQILGQKVEFLVSFYNNEISEKSEIFDDQFSVERPDGSNFTLKIRSTKLEDSAMYFCASSDDRTPETQYFGPGTRLLVL.

The chain combines TRBV4-2 with TRBJ2-1; D perhaps matches TRBD2 (7 bases). Germline V gene lookup returns CDR1 LGHNA and CDR2 YNFKEQ. The CDR3 contains 13 residues. The V and J ends lost 7 bases and 10 bases respectively, with 17 bases between them. As DNA, the CDR3 is TGTGCCAGCAAGACGTCGGGGGGCCACGAGCAGTTCTTC. Translation: CASKTSGGHEQFF.

A note on this clone: Other DNA sequences in this sample translate to the same CDR3. The chain couples TRBV3-1 (or the pseudogene TRBV3-2) to TRBJ1-6, with D uncertain. Trimming pared 1 base from V and 0 bases from J, leaving 4 bases between. This CDR3 spans 15 amino acids. Germline CDR1 is LGHDT and CDR2 is YNNKEL (reference sequence). In nucleotides, the CDR3 is TGTGCCAGCAGCCAAGGCAGCTCCTATAATTCACCCCTCCACTTT. Its protein is CASSQGSSYNSPLHF.

The rearrangement links TRBV10-3 to TRBJ2-2; TRBD1 aligns across 8 bases. The CDR3 spans 14 residues. V was pared by 10 bases and J by 4 bases, with 8 bases of the junction left unmatched. Germline V lookup: CDR1 ENHRY, CDR2 SYGVKD. The chain's CDR3 is CATLGTGATGELFF. The CDR3 region has the DNA TGTGCCACCCTTGGGACAGGAGCCACCGGGGAGCTGTTTTTT.

The genes are TRBV27 and TRBJ2-1; weak D call: TRBD1 (6 bases). There are 17 residues in the CDR3. Germline lookup yields CDR1 MNHEY and CDR2 SMNVEV (reference sequence). V lost 3 bases and J 2 bases, leaving 17 bases between the germline ends. CDR3 DNA sequence: TGTGCCAGCAGTTTTCCCCAACAGGGTTTTACCTACAATGAGCAGTTCTTC. Translated, it gives CASSFPQQGFTYNEQFF.

The chain uses TRBV30 and TRBJ2-1, with D perhaps TRBD2 (6 bases). V was trimmed by 0 bases and J by 5 bases, leaving 11 bases between them. This CDR3 is 14 amino acids long. Germline V gene data show CDR1 as GTSNPN and CDR2 as SVGIG (reference sequence). This chain's CDR3 is CAWSVTAGNNEQFF. In DNA, the CDR3 is TGTGCCTGGAGTGTTACCGCGGGGAACAATGAGCAGTTCTTC.

The rearrangement links TRBV2 to TRBJ1-5; 7 nucleotides match TRBD1. Germline lookup yields CDR1 SNHLY and CDR2 FYNNEI. The V gene end was trimmed by 6 bases and the J gene end by 1 base; junction bases not matched to a gene: 3. The CDR3 sequence is 14 residues long. The CDR3 protein is CASRGQMSNQPQHF. The CDR3 coding sequence is TGTGCCAGCAGGGGACAGATGAGCAATCAGCCCCAGCATTTT.

This chain uses TRBV27 with TRBJ1-1, with D possibly TRBD1 on 6 matching bases. The CDR3 length is 14 residues. Germline V lookup: CDR1 MNHEY, CDR2 SMNVEV (reference sequence). V dropped 6 bases and J dropped 1 base, with 12 bases sitting between them. CDR3 DNA: TGTGCCAGCAGGCTCACAGGGAAGAACACTGAAGCTTTCTTT. It encodes CASRLTGKNTEAFF.

This chain connects TRBV7-2 to TRBJ2-6, with no clear D. The CDR3 is 13 residues long. V lost 4 bases and J lost 4, with 5 bases in between. The V gene's germline CDR1 is SGHTA and CDR2 FQGNSA. CDR3 in amino acids: CASSSFGANVLTF. The CDR3 nucleotides are TGTGCCAGCAGCTCCTTCGGGGCCAACGTCCTGACTTTC.

This rearrangement joins TRBV19 to TRBJ1-5, with TRBD1 identical over 9 bases. The CDR3 spans 16 residues. Germline lookup yields CDR1 LNHDA and CDR2 SQIVND (reference sequence). Trimming took 11 bases from V and 2 from J; bases not matched to a gene: 13. CDR3 sequence (DNA): TGTGCCTCAAGCGGGACAGGGAATAGAGGCAATCAGCCCCAGCATTTT. Translation gives CASSGTGNRGNQPQHF.

The CDR3 DNA is TGCGCCAGCGGCCCCCAGGGCCCCGAGACCCAGTACTTC. Protein sequence: CASGPQGPETQYF. The chain has TRBV5-1 and TRBJ2-5; maybe TRBD1 (5 bases). Deletions cut 7 bases from V and 5 bases from J, with 15 bases between. CDR3 length equals 13 residues. CDR1 SGHRS and CDR2 YFSETQ come from the germline V gene.

The J gene is TRBJ1-5, the V gene TRBV6-5; 8 positions match TRBD1. After removal of 6 bases from V and 0 bases from J, the junction contained 4 bases not matched to a gene. The CDR3 is 15 amino acids. Germline V gene data show CDR1 as MNHEY and CDR2 as SVGAGI. The CDR3 sequence: CASRQTGVSNQPQHF. CDR3 bases: TGTGCCAGCAGACAGACAGGGGTTAGCAATCAGCCCCAGCATTTT.

The V gene is TRBV7-2, the J gene TRBJ2-1; 14 bases line up with TRBD2. V shed 4 bases, J shed 5 bases, and the junction held 7 bases outside the gene matches. This CDR3 is built from 17 residues. Germline-derived CDR1 and CDR2 are SGHTA and FQGNSA. CDR3 loop: CASSYRTSGGRDNEQFF. The DNA of the CDR3 is TGTGCCAGCAGCTACCGGACTAGCGGGGGGCGAGACAATGAGCAGTTCTTC.